This entry concerns a single TCR beta chain. Its antigen is unidentified. The sample comes from a study of blood T cells in healthy people across ages. Study information: Every two T cells gave about one barcoded beta molecule via template switching. The study's findings and limits: Diversity estimates from one million T cells were considered underestimates.

This CDR3 contains 16 residues. V shed 4 bases, J shed 3 bases, and the junction held 6 bases outside the gene matches. Germline CDR1 is MDHEN and CDR2 is SYDVKM. A second PCR, run for roughly 7 to 11 cycles, used a sample-barcoded 5' primer plus a J-beta primer mix. MiXCR was run by TCRdb on the 5' RACE reads, yielding one entry per CDR3 protein. The sample includes about 800,000 distinct CDR3 sequences, around 25% seen only once; the top ten take approximately 4%. The data also belong to a second study, concerning T cells of mothers and their children. That study adds: The yield was over 8.5 million TCR beta CDR3 reads from each mother and a few million from each child.

The origin of this receptor is a boy aged 5-17 years in good health. Sample: blood. This chain links TRBV28 with TRBJ2-6; TRBD1 agrees at 7 bases. CDR3 coding DNA: TGTGCCAGCAGTTCATCCGACAGGGTTGGGGCCAACGTCCTGACTTTC. It yields the protein CASSSSDRVGANVLTF.